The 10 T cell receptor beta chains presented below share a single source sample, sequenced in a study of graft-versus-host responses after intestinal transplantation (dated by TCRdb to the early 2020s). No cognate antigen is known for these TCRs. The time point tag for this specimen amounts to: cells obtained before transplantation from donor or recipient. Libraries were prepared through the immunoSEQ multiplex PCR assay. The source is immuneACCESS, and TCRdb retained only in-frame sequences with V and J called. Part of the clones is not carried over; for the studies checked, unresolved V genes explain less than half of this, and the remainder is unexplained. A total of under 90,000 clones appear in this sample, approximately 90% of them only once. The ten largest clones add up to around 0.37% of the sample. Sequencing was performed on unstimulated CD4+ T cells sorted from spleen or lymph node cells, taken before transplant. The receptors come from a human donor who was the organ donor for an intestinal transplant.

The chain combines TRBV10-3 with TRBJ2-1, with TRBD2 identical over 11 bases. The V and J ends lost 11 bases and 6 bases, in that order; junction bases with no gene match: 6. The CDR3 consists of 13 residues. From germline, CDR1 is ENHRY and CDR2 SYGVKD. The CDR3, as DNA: TGTGCCTCGACTAGCGGGAAGGTCAATGAGCAGTTCTTC. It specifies CASTSGKVNEQFF.

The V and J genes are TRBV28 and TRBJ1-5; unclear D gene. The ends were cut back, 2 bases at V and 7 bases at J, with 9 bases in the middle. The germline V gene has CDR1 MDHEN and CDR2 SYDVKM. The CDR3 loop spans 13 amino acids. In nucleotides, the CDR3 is TGTGCCAGCAGTTTAACACTACCGCAGCCCCAGCATTTT. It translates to CASSLTLPQPQHF.

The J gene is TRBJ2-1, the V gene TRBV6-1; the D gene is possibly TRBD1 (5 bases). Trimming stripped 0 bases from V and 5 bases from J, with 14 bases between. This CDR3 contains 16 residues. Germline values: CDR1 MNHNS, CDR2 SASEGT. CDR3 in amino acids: CASSEAGQGFHNEQFF. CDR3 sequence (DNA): TGTGCCAGCAGTGAAGCAGGGCAGGGCTTCCACAATGAGCAGTTCTTC.

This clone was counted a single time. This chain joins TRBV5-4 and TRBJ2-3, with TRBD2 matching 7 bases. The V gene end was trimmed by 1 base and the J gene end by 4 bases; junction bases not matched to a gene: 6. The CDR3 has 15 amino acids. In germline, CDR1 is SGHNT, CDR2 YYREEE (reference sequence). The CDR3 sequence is CASSLPGGIADTQYF. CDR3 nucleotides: TGTGCCAGCAGCTTGCCGGGAGGTATAGCAGATACGCAGTATTTT.

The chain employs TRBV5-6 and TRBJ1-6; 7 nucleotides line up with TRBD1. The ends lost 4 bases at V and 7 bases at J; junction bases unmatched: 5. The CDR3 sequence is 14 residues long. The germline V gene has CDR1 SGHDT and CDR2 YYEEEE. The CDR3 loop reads CASSRDRQNSPLHF. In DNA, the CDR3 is TGTGCCAGCAGCCGGGACAGACAAAATTCACCCCTCCACTTT.

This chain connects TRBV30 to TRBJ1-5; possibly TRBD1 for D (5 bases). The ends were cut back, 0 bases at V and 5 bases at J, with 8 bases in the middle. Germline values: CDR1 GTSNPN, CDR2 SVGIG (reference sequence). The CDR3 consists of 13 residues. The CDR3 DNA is TGTGCCTGGAGTGTACAAGGGGATCAGCCCCAGCATTTT. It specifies CAWSVQGDQPQHF.

CDR3 sequence: CATHSYTEAFF. In DNA, the CDR3 is TGTGCGACTCACTCGTACACTGAAGCTTTCTTT. The chain recombines TRBV25-1 with TRBJ1-1; D gene ambiguous. This CDR3 contains 11 residues. Germline V lookup: CDR1 MGHDK, CDR2 SYGVNS.

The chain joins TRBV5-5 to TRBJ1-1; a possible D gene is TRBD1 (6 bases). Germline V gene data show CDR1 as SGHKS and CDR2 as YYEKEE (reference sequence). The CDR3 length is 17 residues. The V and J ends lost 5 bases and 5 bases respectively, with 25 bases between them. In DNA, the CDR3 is TGTGCCAGCAGTGCTTGGTGGGACCAGGGGAGCAATACTGAAGCTTTCTTT. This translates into CASSAWWDQGSNTEAFF.

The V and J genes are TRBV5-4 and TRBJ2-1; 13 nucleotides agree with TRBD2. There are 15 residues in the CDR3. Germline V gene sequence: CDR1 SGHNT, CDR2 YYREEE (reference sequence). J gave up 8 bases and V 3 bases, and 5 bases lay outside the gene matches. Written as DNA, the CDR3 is TGTGCCAGCAGCTCCGGACTAGCGGGAGTCCATGAGCAGTTCTTC. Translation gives CASSSGLAGVHEQFF.

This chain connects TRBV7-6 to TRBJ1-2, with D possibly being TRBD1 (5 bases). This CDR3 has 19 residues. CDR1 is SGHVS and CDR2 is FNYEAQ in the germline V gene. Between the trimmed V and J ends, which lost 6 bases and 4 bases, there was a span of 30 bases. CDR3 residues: CASSSIYQGPITTGYGYTF. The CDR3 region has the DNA TGTGCCAGCAGTTCAATCTATCAGGGTCCAATTACCACTGGCTATGGCTACACCTTC.